The text below deals with one T cell receptor beta chain. The data are from a study of T cell changes during pregnancy in multiple sclerosis. Profiled with immunoSEQ multiplex PCR; TCRdb holds only in-frame clones, not every one. In the table there are around 69,000 clones, more than 90% of which are singletons. J lost 4 bases, V lost 4 bases, and 11 bases had no gene match. CDR3 length: 16 amino acids. Germline lookup yields CDR1 SGDLS and CDR2 YYNGEE. Material: peripheral blood, obtained in the second trimester of pregnancy. The TCR was taken from a female donor in good health, enrolled as a control in a pregnancy study. The chain links TRBV9 to TRBJ2-5, with 9 bases aligning to TRBD1. The CDR3 reads CASSFRQGGTAETQYF. CDR3 DNA sequence: TGTGCCAGCAGCTTCCGACAGGGGGGGACAGCAGAGACCCAGTACTTC.